Judged by abundance, the clone carrying this T cell receptor beta chain is medium-sized. Its antigen remains unidentified. This specimen belongs to a study of T and B cells in COVID-19 patients. About the study: Critical illness requiring mechanical ventilation or extracorporeal membrane oxygenation affected about 60% of the roughly 20 active-infection patients.

Whole-study results and caveats: There were 2,331 TCR clusters exclusive to the recovered cohort, a few dozen with low generation probability. In COVID-19 patients, T cell receptor beta variable and joining gene use was reportedly strongly skewed.

The ends were cut back, 3 bases at V and 5 bases at J, with 10 bases in the middle. Germline V lookup: CDR1 LNHDA, CDR2 SQIVND (reference sequence). This CDR3 is 13 amino acids long. TRB was amplified from about 250-500 ng of blood genomic DNA. Multiplex PCR with BIOMED2 TRB-A/B primer pools amplified TRB rearrangements. Each CDR3 protein gets one entry after TCRdb re-called the multiplex PCR reads with MiXCR. The sample carries roughly 3,000 distinct CDR3 sequences, roughly 26% recorded once. Sequenced input: blood. The rearrangement uses TRBV19 and TRBJ1-1, with D perhaps matching TRBD1 (6 bases). This receptor was identified in a human donor with active COVID-19. CDR3: CASSINQGTEAFF. The CDR3 DNA reads as TGTGCCAGTAGTATCAATCAGGGGACTGAAGCTTTCTTT.